These 21 T cell receptor beta chains originate from one sample sequenced in a study of Graves' ophthalmopathy and Graves' hyperthyroidism. RNA served as the template for amplifying TCR beta CDR3 regions. First-round RT-PCR relied on HTBI primers, and a second-round multiplex PCR came next. Each CDR3 protein is one row after TCRdb ran MiXCR on the multiplex PCR reads. This table holds 680,000 or so distinct CDR3 sequences, about a fifth found once. Sample: peripheral blood. The source of these receptors is a woman aged 18-30 years with stable Graves' hyperthyroidism. Some clones in this sample may be carry-over from other donors' samples.

The genes are TRBV11-2 and TRBJ2-5, with no clear D. The CDR3 runs to 14 residues. V lost 5 bases and J lost 5, with 15 bases in between. From germline, CDR1 is SGHAT and CDR2 FQNNGV. CDR3 in DNA: TGTGCCAGCAGCCCCCGGTCTAGAAAGGAGACCCAGTACTTC. Translating gives CASSPRSRKETQYF.

This rearrangement joins TRBV29-1 to TRBJ1-5, with a weak D call TRBD1 (6 bases). V was pared by 6 bases and J by 9 bases, with 18 bases between. CDR3 length: 13 amino acids. The germline CDR1 and CDR2 sequences are SQVTM and ANQGSEA. CDR3 DNA sequence: TGCAGCGTCAGAGAGACAGGCTCAGCGCCCCAGCATTTT. Translating gives CSVRETGSAPQHF.

The sample holds many counts of this clonotype. This chain joins TRBV24-1 and TRBJ1-1; D perhaps matches TRBD1 (5 bases). CDR3 size: 16 residues. Germline assignment: CDR1 KGHDR and CDR2 SFDVKD. The V and J ends lost 3 bases and 4 bases respectively, with 17 bases between them. The CDR3, as DNA: TGTGCCACCAGTGATGATCGGACATTTGGGGGCACTGAAGCTTTCTTT. This sequence encodes CATSDDRTFGGTEAFF.

This clonotype was counted many times. The chain is built from TRBV9 and TRBJ2-7; tentatively, D is TRBD1 (6 bases). The CDR3 loop spans 20 amino acids. Looked up from germline, CDR1 is SGDLS and CDR2 is YYNGEE. Trimming stripped 3 bases from V and 3 bases from J, with 31 bases between. CDR3 coding DNA: TGTGCCAGCAGCGCCGTGAGGGTTGGGGGCCCCTCTCAACGATACTACGAGCAGTACTTC. This codes for CASSAVRVGGPSQRYYEQYF.

This clonotype has a handful of counts. The J gene is TRBJ1-2, the V gene TRBV6-5; 12 nucleotides agree with TRBD1. The CDR3 runs to 16 residues. V lost 4 bases and J lost 1; bases outside the gene matches: 4. Germline V gives CDR1 MNHEY, CDR2 SVGAGI. CDR3 sequence: CASSSGQGAGNYGYTF. The CDR3 DNA reads as TGTGCCAGCAGTTCGGGACAGGGGGCGGGTAACTATGGCTACACCTTC.

This clonotype was observed a handful of times. The CDR3 DNA sequence: TGTGCCAGCACGAAAGGGACAGACACTTTTGGCTACACCTTC. This translates into CASTKGTDTFGYTF. The rearrangement uses TRBV9 and TRBJ1-2; TRBD1 agrees at 7 bases. The V gene's germline CDR1 is SGDLS and CDR2 YYNGEE. The length of the CDR3 is 14 residues. The trim removed 6 bases at V and 7 bases at J, leaving 12 bases unmatched.

This clonotype came up many times. V and J are TRBV29-1 and TRBJ2-2; D gene uncertain. Germline values: CDR1 SQVTM, CDR2 ANQGSEA. This CDR3 region has 13 residues. The ends were cut back, 5 bases at V and 6 bases at J, with 13 bases in the middle. CDR3 in amino acids: CSVSWTAPGELFF. The CDR3 coding sequence is TGCAGCGTTTCATGGACGGCCCCCGGGGAGCTGTTTTTT.

This clonotype was seen many times. This rearrangement joins TRBV5-1 to TRBJ1-2, with D hard to call. This CDR3 comprises 14 residues. V was cut by 2 bases and J by 1 base, with 9 bases left in between. Germline V gives CDR1 SGHRS, CDR2 YFSETQ. The CDR3 protein is CASSFEGSNYGYTF. The CDR3, as DNA: TGCGCCAGCAGCTTCGAAGGGAGTAACTATGGCTACACCTTC.

The sample holds many counts of this clonotype. The rearrangement joins TRBV5-1 to TRBJ1-1; D is uncertain. Germline V gene data show CDR1 as SGHRS and CDR2 as YFSETQ. Trimming removed 5 bases at V and 5 bases at J, with 10 bases between. CDR3 length: 12 residues. DNA of the CDR3: TGCGCCAGCAGAGGAGGTGGTACTGAAGCTTTCTTT. It translates to CASRGGGTEAFF.

This clonotype was seen more than once but under ten times. The chain combines TRBV30 with TRBJ2-7; 7 bases align to TRBD2. The trim removed 0 bases at V and 6 bases at J, leaving 11 bases unmatched. Germline V gives CDR1 GTSNPN, CDR2 SVGIG (reference sequence). There are 15 residues in the CDR3. CDR3 DNA sequence: TGTGCCTGGAGTGTTTCAGCGGGGAGGCATGGCGAGCAGTACTTC. Translated, it gives CAWSVSAGRHGEQYF.

In its sample, this clonotype was seen many times. The rearrangement links TRBV6-5 to TRBJ1-1, with 7 positions matching TRBD1. The J segment lost 2 bases and the V segment lost 2 bases, leaving 2 bases of the junction unmatched. Germline V lookup: CDR1 MNHEY, CDR2 SVGAGI. The CDR3 totals 14 residues. The CDR3 DNA reads as TGTGCCAGCAGTTACAACAGGGGAAACACTGAAGCTTTCTTT. It is translated as CASSYNRGNTEAFF.

In its sample, this clonotype was seen many times. This sequence joins TRBV12-5 and TRBJ1-1; D might be TRBD1 (5 bases). CDR3 length equals 14 residues. The ends were cut back, 2 bases at V and 1 base at J, with 8 bases in the middle. Germline V gene sequence: CDR1 LGHNT, CDR2 FRNRAP. The CDR3 reads CASGLRGANTEAFF. CDR3 DNA: TGTGCTAGTGGTTTGAGGGGTGCGAACACTGAAGCTTTCTTT. Looking up the rest from reference TRBV12-5 and TRBJ1-1 gives the full variable domain: DARVTQTPRHKVTEMGQEVTMRCQPILGHNTVFWYRQTMMQGLELLAYFRNRAPLDDSGMPKDRFSAEMPDATLATLKIQPSEPRDSAVYFCASGLRGANTEAFFGQGTRLTVV.

Ten or more counts support this clonotype. This sequence joins TRBV6-1 and TRBJ1-1; 7 positions agree with TRBD1. With V trimmed by 5 bases and J by 0 bases, 9 bases remained unmatched. The CDR3 is 16 amino acids. Germline V gene sequence: CDR1 MNHNS, CDR2 SASEGT. The CDR3: CASSQSPDRVNTEAFF. The CDR3, as DNA: TGTGCCAGCAGTCAATCCCCTGACAGGGTGAACACTGAAGCTTTCTTT.

The CDR3 is CASSPGQGTNYGYTF. For the CDR3, the DNA is TGCGCCAGCAGCCCCGGACAGGGAACTAACTATGGCTACACCTTC. The chain uses TRBV4-3 and TRBJ1-2, with 8 nucleotides matching TRBD1. The CDR3 runs 15 residues. The ends lost 4 bases at V and 0 bases at J; junction bases unmatched: 4. The germline gives CDR1 LGHNA, CDR2 YSLEER.

This chain links TRBV6-1 with TRBJ1-1, with D possibly being TRBD1 (6 bases). Trimming stripped 2 bases from V and 4 bases from J, with 11 bases between. Germline V lookup: CDR1 MNHNS, CDR2 SASEGT. This CDR3 has 14 amino acids. CDR3 sequence reads: CASSEQGWVTEAFF. The CDR3 region has the DNA TGTGCCAGCAGTGAACAGGGGTGGGTCACTGAAGCTTTCTTT.

J is TRBJ1-1 and V is TRBV18, with unresolved D. Germline CDR1 is KGHSH and CDR2 is LQKENI. This CDR3 is 14 amino acids long. V was pared by 2 bases and J by 1 base, with 8 bases between. CDR3 in amino acids: CASSPNVGNTEAFF. The CDR3 DNA reads as TGTGCCAGCTCACCAAATGTGGGGAACACTGAAGCTTTCTTT.

The chain recombines TRBV6-5 with TRBJ1-5; tentative D call: TRBD1 (6 bases). This CDR3 contains 15 residues. Trimming removed 0 bases from V and 3 bases from J, with 9 bases in between. From germline, CDR1 is MNHEY and CDR2 SVGAGI. The CDR3 bases are TGTGCCAGCAGTTACTCAAGGGGGTACAATCAGCCCCAGCATTTT. Translating gives CASSYSRGYNQPQHF.

In this sample, this clonotype turned up many times. The chain recombines TRBV7-2 with TRBJ2-7, with a weak D call TRBD1 (6 bases). The CDR3 has 15 amino acids. V was shortened by 1 base and J by 6 bases, with 16 bases between the two germline ends. Germline lookup yields CDR1 SGHTA and CDR2 FQGNSA. CDR3 in amino acids: CASSLVSTQGGEQYF. In nucleotides, the CDR3 is TGTGCCAGCAGCTTAGTGAGCACCCAAGGGGGCGAGCAGTACTTC.

With regard to this clonotype: A much more abundant neighbour one base away suggests this may be a read error. The missing conserved phenylalanine or tryptophan at the end of this CDR3 makes a read error likely. The chain couples TRBV7-2 to TRBJ2-7; tentative D call: TRBD2 (5 bases). The CDR3 extends over 14 amino acids. Deletions cut 3 bases from V and 7 bases from J, with 16 bases between. Germline V gene sequence: CDR1 SGHTA, CDR2 FQGNSA. The CDR3 sequence: CASSLVLGEGEQYI. The CDR3 DNA follows: TGTGCCAGCAGCTTGGTTTTGGGAGAGGGTGAGCAGTACATC.

This clonotype was seen only once. The rearrangement links TRBV6-5 to TRBJ2-5; D remains ambiguous. Deletions cut 0 bases from V and 1 base from J, with 15 bases between. The germline V gene encodes CDR1 MNHEY and CDR2 SVGAGI. The CDR3 sequence is 17 residues long. The CDR3 protein is CASSYSKQARLQETQYF. CDR3 nucleotide sequence: TGTGCCAGCAGTTACTCGAAGCAGGCCCGGCTCCAAGAGACCCAGTACTTC.

This clonotype was observed many times. The junction departs from the called germline gene at one end, perhaps through a read error. This chain uses TRBV6-1 with TRBJ2-7, with D tentatively TRBD2 (5 bases). CDR1 and CDR2 (germline): MNHNS, SASEGT. This CDR3 has 13 residues. CDR3: CASLWELSYEQYF. The CDR3 nucleotides are TGTGCCAGTCTCTGGGAGCTCTCCTACGAGCAATACTTC.